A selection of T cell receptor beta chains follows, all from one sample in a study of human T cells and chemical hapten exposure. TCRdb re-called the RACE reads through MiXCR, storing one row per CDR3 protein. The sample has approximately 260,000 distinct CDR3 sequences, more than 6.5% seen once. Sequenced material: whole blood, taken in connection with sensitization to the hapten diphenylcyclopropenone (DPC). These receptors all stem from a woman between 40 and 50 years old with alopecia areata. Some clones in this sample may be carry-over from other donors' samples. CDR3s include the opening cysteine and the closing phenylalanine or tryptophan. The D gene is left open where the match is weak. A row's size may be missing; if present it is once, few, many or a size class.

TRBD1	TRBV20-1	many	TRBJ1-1	CSARTPRQGLNTEAFF	TGCAGTGCTAGAACCCCTCGACAGGGCTTGAACACTGAAGCTTTCTTT
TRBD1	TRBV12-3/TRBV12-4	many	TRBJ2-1	CASTWGTGYNEQFF	TGTGCCAGCACCTGGGGGACAGGGTACAATGAGCAGTTCTTC
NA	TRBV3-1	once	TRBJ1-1	CASSQVGGFTEAFF	TGTGCCAGCAGCCAAGTCGGGGGTTTTACTGAAGCTTTCTTT
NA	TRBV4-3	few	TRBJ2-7	CASSQGRHSYEQYF	TGCGCCAGCAGCCAAGGACGGCACTCCTACGAGCAGTACTTC
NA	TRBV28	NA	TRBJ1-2	CASRPVNGYGYTF	TGTGCCAGTCGACCCGTGAATGGCTATGGCTACACCTTC
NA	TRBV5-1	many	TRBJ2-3	CASSLVQATDTQYF	TGCGCCAGCAGCTTGGTACAGGCCACAGATACGCAGTATTTT
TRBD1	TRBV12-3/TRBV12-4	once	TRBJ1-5	CASSPQGRDQPQHF	TGTGCCAGCAGTCCACAGGGGAGGGATCAGCCCCAGCATTTT
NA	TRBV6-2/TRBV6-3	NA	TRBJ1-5	CASSSFGTGNQPQHF	TGTGCCAGCAGTTCATTCGGGACGGGGAATCAGCCCCAGCATTTT
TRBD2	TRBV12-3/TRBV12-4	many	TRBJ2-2	CASSLSGRATGELFF	TGTGCCAGCAGTTTGAGCGGGAGGGCCACCGGGGAGCTGTTTTTT
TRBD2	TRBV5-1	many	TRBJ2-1	CASSLGLASSYNEQFF	TGCGCCAGCAGCTTGGGACTAGCTTCTTCCTACAATGAGCAGTTCTTC
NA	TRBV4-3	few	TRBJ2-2	CASSQETPGAGELFF	TGCGCCAGCAGCCAAGAGACGCCGGGGGCCGGGGAGCTGTTTTTT
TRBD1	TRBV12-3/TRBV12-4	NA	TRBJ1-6	CASSPFTGGIGSPLHF	TGTGCCAGCAGTCCATTCACAGGGGGAATCGGATCACCCCTCCACTTT
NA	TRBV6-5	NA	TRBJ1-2	CASSSNSGYTF	TGTGCCAGCAGTTCAAACAGTGGCTACACCTTC
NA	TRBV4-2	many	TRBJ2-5	CASSQAGQTQYF	TGTGCCAGCAGCCAAGCAGGACAGACCCAGTACTTC
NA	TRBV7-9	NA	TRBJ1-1	CASSLEGSLVEAFF	TGTGCCAGCAGCTTAGAGGGCAGCCTCGTTGAAGCTTTCTTT
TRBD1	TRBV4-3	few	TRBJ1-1	CASSQEVSSLGQGNTEAFF	TGCGCCAGCAGCCAAGAAGTGTCCTCTCTGGGACAGGGAAACACTGAAGCTTTCTTT
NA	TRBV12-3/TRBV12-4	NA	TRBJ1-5	CASSFFGDNQPQHF	TGTGCCAGCAGTTTTTTCGGGGACAATCAGCCCCAGCATTTT
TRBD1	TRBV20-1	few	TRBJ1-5	CSASPGQGIMPQHF	TGCAGTGCTAGCCCGGGACAGGGAATTATGCCCCAGCATTTT
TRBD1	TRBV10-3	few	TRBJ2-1	CAISWQGEGEQFF	TGTGCCATCAGTTGGCAGGGGGAAGGGGAGCAGTTCTTC